The 14 T cell receptor beta chains in this list originate from one sample, sequenced in a study of T cells in Graves' hyperthyroidism and ophthalmopathy. TCR beta CDR3 region amplification was performed from RNA transcripts. HTBI primers were employed in a first-round RT-PCR of the TCR CDR3. MiXCR, applied by TCRdb to the multiplex PCR reads, yields one record per CDR3 protein. In the table there are fewer than 500,000 distinct CDR3 sequences, roughly 14% of which are singletons. Sequencing was done on a sample of blood. These receptors originate from a man between 18 and 29 years old with Graves' ophthalmopathy.

This clonotype was detected a few times. This may be a read error: a much more frequent sequence differs by one nucleotide. The chain combines TRBV7-2 with TRBJ1-5, with no clear D. Per the germline V gene, CDR1 is SGHTA and CDR2 is FQGNSA. V was clipped by 5 bases and J by 2 bases, with 13 bases between them. The CDR3 extends over 15 amino acids. The CDR3 region has the DNA TGTGCCAGCAGCAAGGAGAGTACTGGCAATCAGCCCCAGCATTTT. This translates into CASSKESTGNQPQHF.

This chain connects TRBV5-4 to TRBJ2-1; D is perhaps TRBD1 or TRBD2 (5 bases each). Near its end, the DNA agrees better with TRBJ2-7, so the J call may be wrong. CDR1 is SGHNT and CDR2 is YYREEE in the germline V gene (reference sequence). The CDR3 totals 14 residues. Written as DNA, the CDR3 is TGTGCCAGCAGCTCCCGGGACGACTACAATGAGCAGTACTTC. This gives the protein CASSSRDDYNEQYF.

This clonotype was counted ten times or more. The rearrangement links TRBV18 to TRBJ1-5; 10 nucleotides align to TRBD1. This CDR3 spans 15 amino acids. Germline lookup yields CDR1 KGHSH and CDR2 LQKENI. V shed 4 bases, J shed 6 bases, and the junction held 6 bases outside the gene matches. The DNA for the CDR3 is TGTGCCAGCTCACTAGAGGGACAGGGGCTTCAGCCCCAGCATTTT. It specifies CASSLEGQGLQPQHF.

This clonotype was observed many times. The CDR3 nucleotides read TGTGCCAGCTCACTGGCCTCCGGGACAGGGTCTGATACGCAGTATTTT. Translated: CASSLASGTGSDTQYF. This chain uses TRBV18 with TRBJ2-3; 9 bases map to TRBD1. The germline V gene has CDR1 KGHSH and CDR2 LQKENI. The V segment lost 4 bases and the J segment 6 bases; nucleotides outside the gene matches: 11. This CDR3 comprises 16 residues.

This clonotype was counted many times. The gene calls are TRBV15 and TRBJ1-3; TRBD1 agrees at 7 bases. The V gene's germline CDR1 is LNHNV and CDR2 YYDKDF (reference sequence). The CDR3 contains 16 residues. With V trimmed by 3 bases and J by 0 bases, 5 bases remained unmatched. CDR3 loop: CATSSERGLSGNTIYF. The CDR3 DNA reads TGTGCCACCAGCAGCGAAAGGGGGCTCTCTGGAAACACCATATATTTT.

This clonotype was seen more than once but under ten times. This chain uses TRBV9 with TRBJ2-3, with TRBD2 matching 11 bases. Germline-derived CDR1 and CDR2 are SGDLS and YYNGEE. CDR3 length equals 17 residues. Losses at the gene ends were 3 bases for V and 5 bases for J; bases not matched to a gene: 11. CDR3 region: CASSGRGSGRAQDTQYF. Here the CDR3 DNA reads TGTGCCAGCAGCGGTAGAGGTAGCGGGAGGGCCCAAGATACGCAGTATTTT. The entire variable domain, with the rest obtained from reference TRBV9 and TRBJ2-3, is as follows: DSGVTQTPKHLITATGQRVTLRCSPRSGDLSVYWYQQSLDQGLQFLIQYYNGEERAKGNILERFSAQQFPDLHSELNLSSLELGDSALYFCASSGRGSGRAQDTQYFGPGTRLTVL.

This clonotype was seen repeatedly, ten times or more. This chain links TRBV6-1 with TRBJ1-1; D gene ambiguous. Trimming shortened V by 7 bases and J by 3 bases, and 9 bases separated the two germline ends. This CDR3 has 12 residues. Germline assignment: CDR1 MNHNS and CDR2 SASEGT. The DNA of the CDR3 is TGTGCCAGCAACTCCCGGGACACTGAAGCTTTCTTT. Amino acids: CASNSRDTEAFF.

The chain is built from TRBV3-1 and TRBJ2-5; D ambiguous. Trimming took 1 base from V and 7 from J, leaving 7 bases between them. This CDR3 region has 12 residues. The germline V gene has CDR1 LGHDT and CDR2 YNNKEL (reference sequence). The CDR3 protein is CASSQGVATQYF. CDR3 nucleotide sequence: TGTGCCAGCAGCCAAGGAGTCGCGACCCAGTACTTC.

The chain combines TRBV20-1 with TRBJ1-5; no clear D. Per the germline V gene, CDR1 is DFQATT and CDR2 is SNEGSKA (reference sequence). V lost 2 bases, J lost 4 bases, and 6 bases lay in between. The CDR3 extends over 12 amino acids. The CDR3 is CSARRTNQPQHF. Here the CDR3 DNA reads TGCAGTGCTAGAAGAACAAATCAGCCCCAGCATTTT.

This clonotype has at least ten counts. One end of the junction varies from germline; a read error may be responsible. CDR3 sequence reads: CASSPGTATNEKLFF. CDR3 bases: TGCGCCAGCAGCCCTGGGACAGCAACTAATGAAAAACTGTTTTTT. The V gene is TRBV19, the J gene TRBJ1-4; 7 positions agree with TRBD1. Germline V CDR1 and CDR2: LNHDA, SQIVND (reference sequence). CDR3 size: 15 residues.

This clonotype was observed many times. The chain carries TRBV4-2 and TRBJ2-3, with D uncertain. The CDR3 contains 14 residues. CDR1 is LGHNA, CDR2 YNFKEQ, per germline. V shed 1 base and J shed 6 bases, with 11 bases lying between them. As DNA, the CDR3 is TGTGCCAGCAGCCAAGTTGGCGAGATGGATACGCAGTATTTT. The encoded protein is CASSQVGEMDTQYF.

Many counts were recorded for this clonotype. The rearrangement uses TRBV14 and TRBJ2-3; maybe TRBD2 (5 bases). Germline V gene lookup returns CDR1 SGHDN and CDR2 FVKESK. V was trimmed by 0 bases and J by 6 bases, leaving 19 bases between them. This CDR3 spans 17 amino acids. For the CDR3, the DNA is TGTGCCAGCAGCCAAGATCTACCGGGGAGAGGAACGGATACGCAGTATTTT. Its protein is CASSQDLPGRGTDTQYF.

The rearrangement joins TRBV13 to TRBJ2-2; no clear D gene. CDR1 and CDR2 (germline): PRHDT, FYEKMQ (reference sequence). Trimming left V 4 bases short and J 6 bases short, with 9 bases between. The length of the CDR3 is 13 residues. This CDR3 reads CASSYMGPGELFF. CDR3 bases: TGTGCCAGCAGCTACATGGGCCCCGGGGAGCTGTTTTTT.

This clonotype has a count of ten or more. This chain links TRBV7-3 with TRBJ2-2; D may be TRBD2 (6 bases). V was pared by 4 bases and J by 0 bases, with 12 bases between. The CDR3 is 16 residues long. CDR1 and CDR2 (germline): SGHTA, FQGTGA. The CDR3 is CASSSFGTANTGELFF. The CDR3 nucleotides are TGTGCCAGCAGCTCCTTTGGGACTGCGAACACCGGGGAGCTGTTTTTT.